The next 2 T cell receptor beta chains were all read from a single sample in a study of blood T cell repertoires in COVID-19. Sequenced by immunoSEQ multiplex PCR; TCRdb stores in-frame clones only, minus some. The data contain about 73,000 clones, 65% to 85% of them seen just once; the ten biggest clones take up roughly 5.6%. Input material: peripheral blood. The source of these receptors is a man aged 50 to 60 with active COVID-19.

The chain uses TRBV5-1 and TRBJ1-1; no clear D gene. The germline V and J ends were trimmed by 0 bases and 0 bases, with 6 bases remaining between them. CDR3 length equals 14 residues. Germline V gene lookup returns CDR1 SGHRS and CDR2 YFSETQ. This chain's CDR3 is CASSLGSMNTEAFF. Written as DNA, the CDR3 is TGCGCCAGCAGCTTGGGGTCTATGAACACTGAAGCTTTCTTT.

The gene calls are TRBV2 and TRBJ1-2; TRBD1 matches at 7 bases. The J segment lost 0 bases and the V segment lost 8 bases, leaving 15 bases of the junction unmatched. This CDR3 comprises 17 residues. Per the germline V gene, CDR1 is SNHLY and CDR2 is FYNNEI. The CDR3 loop reads CASALMTGSLANYGYTF. CDR3 in DNA: TGTGCCAGCGCCCTGATGACAGGGAGTTTGGCTAACTATGGCTACACCTTC.